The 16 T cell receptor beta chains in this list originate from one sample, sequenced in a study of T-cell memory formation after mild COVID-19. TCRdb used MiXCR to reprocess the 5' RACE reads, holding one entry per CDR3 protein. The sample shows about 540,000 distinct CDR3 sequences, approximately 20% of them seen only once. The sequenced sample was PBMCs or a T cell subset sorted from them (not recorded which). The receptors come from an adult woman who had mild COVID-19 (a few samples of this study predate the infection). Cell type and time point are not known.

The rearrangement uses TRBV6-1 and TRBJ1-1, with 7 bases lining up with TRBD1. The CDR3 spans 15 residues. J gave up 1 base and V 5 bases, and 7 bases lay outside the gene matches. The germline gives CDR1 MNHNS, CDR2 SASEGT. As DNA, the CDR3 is TGTGCCAGCAGTCTCCGGGCAGGGGGGAACACTGAAGCTTTCTTT. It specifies CASSLRAGGNTEAFF.

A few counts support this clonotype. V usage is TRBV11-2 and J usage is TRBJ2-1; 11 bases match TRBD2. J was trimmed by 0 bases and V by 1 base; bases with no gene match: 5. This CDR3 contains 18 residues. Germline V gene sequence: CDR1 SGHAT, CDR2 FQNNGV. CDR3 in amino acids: CASSLGLAGLSSYNEQFF. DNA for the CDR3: TGTGCCAGCAGCTTAGGACTAGCGGGATTGAGCTCCTACAATGAGCAGTTCTTC.

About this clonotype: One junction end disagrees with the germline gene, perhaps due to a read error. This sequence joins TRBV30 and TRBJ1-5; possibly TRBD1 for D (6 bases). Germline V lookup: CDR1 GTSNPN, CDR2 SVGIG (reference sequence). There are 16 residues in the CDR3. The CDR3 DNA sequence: TGTGCCTGGAGTTACAGGGAGGGCGGGCGGAATCGGCCCCAGCATTTT. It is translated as CAWSYREGGRNRPQHF. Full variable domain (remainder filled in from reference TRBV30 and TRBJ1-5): SQTIHQWPATLVQPVGSPLSLECTVEGTSNPNLYWYRQAAGRGLQLLFYSVGIGQISSEVPQNLSASRPQDRQFILSSKKLLLSDSGFYLCAWSYREGGRNRPQHFGDGTRLSIL.

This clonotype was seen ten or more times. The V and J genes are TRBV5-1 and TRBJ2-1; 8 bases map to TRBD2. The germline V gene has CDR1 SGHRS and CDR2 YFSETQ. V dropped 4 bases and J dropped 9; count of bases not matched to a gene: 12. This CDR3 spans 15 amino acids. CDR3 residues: CASSGIGGGRGEQFF. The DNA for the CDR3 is TGCGCCAGCAGCGGGATCGGCGGGGGGCGGGGTGAGCAGTTCTTC.

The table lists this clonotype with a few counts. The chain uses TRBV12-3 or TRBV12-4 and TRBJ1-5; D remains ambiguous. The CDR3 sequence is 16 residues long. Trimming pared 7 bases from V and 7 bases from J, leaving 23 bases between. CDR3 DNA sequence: TGTGCCAGCACCCTCTCGGGAGGGAACCTGCGGCAGCCCCAGCATTTT. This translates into CASTLSGGNLRQPQHF.

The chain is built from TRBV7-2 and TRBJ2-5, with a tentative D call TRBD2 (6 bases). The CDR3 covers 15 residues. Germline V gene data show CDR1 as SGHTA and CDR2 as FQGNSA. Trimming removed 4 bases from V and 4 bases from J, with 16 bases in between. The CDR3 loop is CASSSGPGELETQYF. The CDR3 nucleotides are TGTGCCAGCAGCTCAGGACCGGGAGAGTTAGAGACCCAGTACTTC. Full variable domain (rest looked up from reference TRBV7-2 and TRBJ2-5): GAGVSQSPSNKVTEKGKDVELRCDPISGHTALYWYRQSLGQGLEFLIYFQGNSAPDKSGLPSDRFSAERTGGSVSTLTIQRTQQEDSAVYLCASSSGPGELETQYFGPGTRLLVL.

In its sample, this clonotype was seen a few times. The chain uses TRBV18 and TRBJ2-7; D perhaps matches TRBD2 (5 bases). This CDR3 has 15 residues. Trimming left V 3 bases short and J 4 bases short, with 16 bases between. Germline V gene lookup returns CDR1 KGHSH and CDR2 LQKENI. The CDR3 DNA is TGTGCCAGCTCACCCCTCGGGGAGACCCCTTACGAGCAGTACTTC. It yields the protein CASSPLGETPYEQYF.

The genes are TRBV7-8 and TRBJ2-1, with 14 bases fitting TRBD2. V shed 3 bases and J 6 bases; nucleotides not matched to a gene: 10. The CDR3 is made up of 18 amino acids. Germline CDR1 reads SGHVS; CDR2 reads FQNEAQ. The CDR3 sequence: CASSFKRLAGGPGNEQFF. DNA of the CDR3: TGTGCCAGCAGCTTTAAGCGACTAGCGGGGGGGCCAGGCAATGAGCAGTTCTTC.

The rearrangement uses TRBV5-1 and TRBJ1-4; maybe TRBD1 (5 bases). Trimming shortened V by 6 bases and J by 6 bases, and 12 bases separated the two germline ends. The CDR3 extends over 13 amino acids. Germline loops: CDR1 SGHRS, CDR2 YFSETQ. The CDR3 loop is CASMGGAHEKLFF. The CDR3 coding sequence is TGCGCCAGCATGGGTGGGGCTCATGAAAAACTGTTTTTT.

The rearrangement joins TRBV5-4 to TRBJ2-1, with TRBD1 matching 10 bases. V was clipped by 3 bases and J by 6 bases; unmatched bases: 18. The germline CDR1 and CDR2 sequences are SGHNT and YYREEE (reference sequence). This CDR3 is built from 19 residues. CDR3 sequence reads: CASSSARDRGLIRGNEQFF. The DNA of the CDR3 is TGTGCCAGCAGCTCCGCCCGGGACAGGGGACTGATAAGAGGCAATGAGCAGTTCTTC.

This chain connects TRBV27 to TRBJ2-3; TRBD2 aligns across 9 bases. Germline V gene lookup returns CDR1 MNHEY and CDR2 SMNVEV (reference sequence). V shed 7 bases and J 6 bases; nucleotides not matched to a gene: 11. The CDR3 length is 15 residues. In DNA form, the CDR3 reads TGTGCCAGCACCACCGGGACTAGCTTCGGGGATACGCAGTATTTT. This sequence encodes CASTTGTSFGDTQYF.

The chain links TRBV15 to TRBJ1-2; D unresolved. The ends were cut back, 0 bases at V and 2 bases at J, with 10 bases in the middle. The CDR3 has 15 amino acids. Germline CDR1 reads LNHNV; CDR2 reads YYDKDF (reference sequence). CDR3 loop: CATSRDLLVNYGYTF. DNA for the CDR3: TGTGCCACCAGCAGAGATCTCCTGGTGAACTATGGCTACACCTTC.

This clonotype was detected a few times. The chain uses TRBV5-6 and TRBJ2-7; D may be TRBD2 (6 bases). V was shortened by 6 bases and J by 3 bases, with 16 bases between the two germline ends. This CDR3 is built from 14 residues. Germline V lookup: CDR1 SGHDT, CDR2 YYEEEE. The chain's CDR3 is CASTPASAYYEQYF. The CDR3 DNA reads TGTGCCAGCACCCCTGCTAGCGCCTACTACGAGCAGTACTTC.

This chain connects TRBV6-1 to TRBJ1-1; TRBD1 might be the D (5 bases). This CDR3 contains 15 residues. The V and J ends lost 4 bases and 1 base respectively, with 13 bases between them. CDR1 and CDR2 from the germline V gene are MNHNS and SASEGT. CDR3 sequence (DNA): TGTGCCAGCAGTGGGACGGGACTCCCGAACACTGAAGCTTTCTTT. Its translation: CASSGTGLPNTEAFF.

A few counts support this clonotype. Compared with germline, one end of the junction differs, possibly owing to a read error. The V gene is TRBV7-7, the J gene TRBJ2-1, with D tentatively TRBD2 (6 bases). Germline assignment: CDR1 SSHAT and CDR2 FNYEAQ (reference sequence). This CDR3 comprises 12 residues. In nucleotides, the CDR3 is TGTGCTAGCAGCAAGAGGGGAGGTGAGCAGTTCTTC. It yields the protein CASSKRGGEQFF.

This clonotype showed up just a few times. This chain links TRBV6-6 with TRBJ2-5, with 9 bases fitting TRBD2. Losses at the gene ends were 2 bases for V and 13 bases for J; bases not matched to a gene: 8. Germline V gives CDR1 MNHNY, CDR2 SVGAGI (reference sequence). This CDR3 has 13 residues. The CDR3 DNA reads TGTGCCAGCAGTTACCCGGGACTAGCAGACATGTACTTC. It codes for CASSYPGLADMYF.